This T cell receptor beta chain came from a study of cytomegalovirus exposure and HLA in healthy donors. Study observations and caveats: Apart from CMV serostatus, no immune exposure information was available. In a later analysis, TCR association rates varied by HLA locus: DRB1 most, HLA-C fewest.

Details on this clone: Its target is unknown.

Primers for the PCR totalled 60 Vbeta and 13 Jbeta. Produced via immunoSEQ multiplex PCR; TCRdb's table is partial and in-frame only. Altogether over 80,000 clones are present, approximately 71% being singletons, with the ten largest covering around 16%. The CDR3 spans 11 residues. V was clipped by 6 bases and J by 11 bases; unmatched bases: 5. In germline, CDR1 is MDHEN, CDR2 SYDVKM. The chain joins TRBV28 to TRBJ1-1; TRBD1 aligns across 8 bases. The sequenced material came from PBMCs. This clonotype was obtained from a woman aged 18-29 years in good health and CMV-seropositive. The CDR3 coding sequence is TGTGCCAGCAGGACGGACAGGGCGGCTTTCTTT. It encodes CASRTDRAAFF.